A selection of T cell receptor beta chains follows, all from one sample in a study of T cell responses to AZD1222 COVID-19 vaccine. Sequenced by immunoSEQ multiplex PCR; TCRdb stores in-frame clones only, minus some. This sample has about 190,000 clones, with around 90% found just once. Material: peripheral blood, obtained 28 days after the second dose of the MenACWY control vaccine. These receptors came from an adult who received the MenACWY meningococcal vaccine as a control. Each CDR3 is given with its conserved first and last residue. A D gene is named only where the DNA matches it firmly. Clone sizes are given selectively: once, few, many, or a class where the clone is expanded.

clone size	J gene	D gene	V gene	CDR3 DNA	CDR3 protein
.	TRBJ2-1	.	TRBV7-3	TGTGCCAGCAGTTCAAGGGGCGGGACCTACAATGAGCAGTTCTTC	CASSSRGGTYNEQFF
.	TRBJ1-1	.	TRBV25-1	TGTGCCAGCCAGGGAAGGGTACGCACTGAAGCTTTCTTT	CASQGRVRTEAFF
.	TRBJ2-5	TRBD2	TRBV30	TGTGCCTCTGAAGCGGGGAACCAAGAGACCCAGTACTTC	CASEAGNQETQYF
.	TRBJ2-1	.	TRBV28	TGTGCCAGCATCCTCCGGGGCCCTACCGCAAACAATGAGCAGTTCTTC	CASILRGPTANNEQFF
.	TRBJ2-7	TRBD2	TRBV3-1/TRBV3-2	TGTGCCAGCAGCCGGCGGGGGGGCGACGAGCAGTACTTC	CASSRRGGDEQYF
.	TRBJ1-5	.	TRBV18	TGTGCCAGCGTGGCCGGGGGGGCGCGCCAACAAGGGCAGCCCCAGCATTTT	CASVAGGARQQGQPQHF
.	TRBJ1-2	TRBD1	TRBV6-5	TGTGCCAGCAGTTACTCGGGACAGGCCGTGGGCTACACCTTC	CASSYSGQAVGYTF
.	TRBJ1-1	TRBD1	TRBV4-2	TGTGCCAGCAGCCAAGCCTTCACAGGGGGCGGGAGATTGAACACTGAAGCTTTCTTT	CASSQAFTGGGRLNTEAFF
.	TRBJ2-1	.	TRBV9	TGTGCCAGCAGCTCTACTCATGAGCAGTTCTTC	CASSSTHEQFF
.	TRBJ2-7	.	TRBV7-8	TGTGCCAGCAGCTTACCCCCTGCGGACGAGCAGTACTTC	CASSLPPADEQYF
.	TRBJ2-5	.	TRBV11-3	TGTGCCAGCAGCTCGCTAGCACGGGAGACCCAGTACTTC	CASSSLARETQYF
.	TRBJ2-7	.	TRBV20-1	TGCAGTGCTAGGGGGAAGGCCGAGCAGTACTTC	CSARGKAEQYF
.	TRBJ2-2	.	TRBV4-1	TGCGCCAGCAGGCCTTCGGGGGAGCTGTTTTTT	CASRPSGELFF
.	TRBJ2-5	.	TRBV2	TGTGCCAGCAGTGAAGGGGCCGCAACCCGGGAGACCCAGTACTTC	CASSEGAATRETQYF
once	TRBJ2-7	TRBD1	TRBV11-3	TGTGCCAGCAGCTTGGGTTTTTCCACAGGGGGTACTGACTACGAGCAGTACTTC	CASSLGFSTGGTDYEQYF
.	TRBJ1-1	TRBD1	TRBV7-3	TGTGCCAGCAGCTTAACGGGACAGGGGATGAACACTGAAGCTTTCTTT	CASSLTGQGMNTEAFF
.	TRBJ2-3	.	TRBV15	TGTGCCACCAGCGGTCCTCGGAAAGATACGCAGTATTTT	CATSGPRKDTQYF
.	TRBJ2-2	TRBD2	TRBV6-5	TGTGCCAGCAGTTACTCACTAGCGGGAACCGGGGAGCTGTTTTTT	CASSYSLAGTGELFF
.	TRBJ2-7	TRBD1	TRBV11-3	TGTGCCAGCAGCTTGGGGACAGGGGGCAGCTACGAGCAGTACTTC	CASSLGTGGSYEQYF
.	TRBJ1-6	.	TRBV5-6	TGTGCCAGCAGCCCGGAGGTCGGGGATTCACCCCTCCACTTT	CASSPEVGDSPLHF
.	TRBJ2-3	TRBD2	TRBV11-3	TGTGCCAGCAGCCCAGGACTAGCGGGAGGGCCTATGAGCACAGATACGCAGTATTTT	CASSPGLAGGPMSTDTQYF
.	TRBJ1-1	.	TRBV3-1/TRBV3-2	TGTGCCAGCAGCCTCGCTCGGTTGGGTGAAGGAGCTTTCTTT	CASSLARLGEGAFF
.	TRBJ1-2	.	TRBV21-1	TGTGCCAGCAGCAAAGGGGCAGAGGGACAGGGCTATGGCTACACCTTC	CASSKGAEGQGYGYTF
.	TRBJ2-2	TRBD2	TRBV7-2	TGTGCCAGCACCCTTGGGATAGCGGGAGGGCCTAGGGAGCTGTTTTTT	CASTLGIAGGPRELFF
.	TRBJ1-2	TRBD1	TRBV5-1	TGCGCCAGCAGCCGGGACAGCCACTATGGCTACACCTTC	CASSRDSHYGYTF
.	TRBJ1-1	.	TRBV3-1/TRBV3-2	TGTGCCAGCAGCCAGGGGGGCTACTTGAACACTGAAGCTTTCTTT	CASSQGGYLNTEAFF
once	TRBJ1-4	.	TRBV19	TGTGCCAGTAGTTTCCTTGGGGTGGGAGATGAAAAACTGTTTTTT	CASSFLGVGDEKLFF
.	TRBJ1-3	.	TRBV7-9	TGTGCCAGCAGCTGGCAGGGTGCTGGAAACACCATATATTTT	CASSWQGAGNTIYF
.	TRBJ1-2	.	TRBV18	TGTGCCAGCTCACCACAGGGGGAGGATCATGGCTACACCTTC	CASSPQGEDHGYTF
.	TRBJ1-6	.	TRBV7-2	TGTGCCAGCAGCTTAACAGAAAATTCACCCCTCCACTTT	CASSLTENSPLHF
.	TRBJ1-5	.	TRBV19	TGTGCCAGTAGCACTATCGGGGGGAGGCAGCCCCAGCATTTT	CASSTIGGRQPQHF
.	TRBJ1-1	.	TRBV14	TGTGCCAGCAGCCCACAGGCCGGGAGTGAAGCTTTCTTT	CASSPQAGSEAFF
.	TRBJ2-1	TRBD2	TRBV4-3	TGCGCCAGCAGCCAAGACTGGACTAGCATCAATGAGCAGTTCTTC	CASSQDWTSINEQFF
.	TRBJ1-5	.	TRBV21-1	TGTGCCGCCACCCGGGACAGGGATTATAGCAATCAGCCCCAGCATTTT	CAATRDRDYSNQPQHF
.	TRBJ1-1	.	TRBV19	TGTGCCAGTACTTTAACCCAGGGGCCCCAGGGGAACACTGAAGCTTTCTTT	CASTLTQGPQGNTEAFF
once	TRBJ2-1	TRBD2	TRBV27	TGTGCCAGCAGTTCCCGGACTAGCGGGAGGTCTTTCTGGAATGAGCAGTTCTTC	CASSSRTSGRSFWNEQFF
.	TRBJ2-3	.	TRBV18	TGTGCCAGCTCACCATTCCGGAAGCAACTCACAGATACGCAGTATTTT	CASSPFRKQLTDTQYF
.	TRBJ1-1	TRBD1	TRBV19	TGTGCCAGTAGTACAAGACAGGGGGTAAAGAACACTGAAGCTTTCTTT	CASSTRQGVKNTEAFF
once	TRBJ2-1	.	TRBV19	TGTGCCAGTAGTATAGGAGTAGACCCCTACAATGAGCAGTTCTTC	CASSIGVDPYNEQFF
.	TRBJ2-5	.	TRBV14	TGTGCCAGCAGCCAAGAGTGGGAGACCCAGTACTTC	CASSQEWETQYF
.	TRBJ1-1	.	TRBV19	TGTGCCAGTAGTCAGGGGCCGGTCATGAACACTGAAGCTTTCTTT	CASSQGPVMNTEAFF
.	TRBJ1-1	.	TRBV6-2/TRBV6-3	TGTGCCAGCAGTTTCGAAATTGAAGCTTTCTTT	CASSFEIEAFF
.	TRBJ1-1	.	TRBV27	TGTGCCAGCAGTTTATCTCCGGGAGATGGGATGAACACTGAAGCTTTCTTT	CASSLSPGDGMNTEAFF
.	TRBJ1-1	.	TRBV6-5	TGTGCCAGCAAGGCGGGCCTGAACACTGAAGCTTTCTTT	CASKAGLNTEAFF
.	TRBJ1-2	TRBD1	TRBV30	TGTGCCTGGAGTGTACAGGGGGTGAACTATGGCTACACCTTC	CAWSVQGVNYGYTF
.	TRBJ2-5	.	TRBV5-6	TGTGCCAGCAGCACACCTGTAGGTCAAAGGGAGACCCAGTACTTC	CASSTPVGQRETQYF